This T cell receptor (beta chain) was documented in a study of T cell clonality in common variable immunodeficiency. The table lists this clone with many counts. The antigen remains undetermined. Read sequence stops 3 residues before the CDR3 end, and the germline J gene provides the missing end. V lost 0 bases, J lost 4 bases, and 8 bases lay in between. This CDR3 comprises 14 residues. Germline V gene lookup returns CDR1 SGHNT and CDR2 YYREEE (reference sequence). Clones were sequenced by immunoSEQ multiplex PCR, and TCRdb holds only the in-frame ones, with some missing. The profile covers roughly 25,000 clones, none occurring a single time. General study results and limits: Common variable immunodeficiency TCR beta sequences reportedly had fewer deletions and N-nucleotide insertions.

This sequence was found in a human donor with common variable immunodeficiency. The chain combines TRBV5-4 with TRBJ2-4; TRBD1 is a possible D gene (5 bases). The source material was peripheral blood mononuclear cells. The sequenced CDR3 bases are TGTGCCAGCAGCTTGGGGACAAGTAAAAACATT. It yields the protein CASSLGTSKNI. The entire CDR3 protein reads CASSLGTSKNIQYF.